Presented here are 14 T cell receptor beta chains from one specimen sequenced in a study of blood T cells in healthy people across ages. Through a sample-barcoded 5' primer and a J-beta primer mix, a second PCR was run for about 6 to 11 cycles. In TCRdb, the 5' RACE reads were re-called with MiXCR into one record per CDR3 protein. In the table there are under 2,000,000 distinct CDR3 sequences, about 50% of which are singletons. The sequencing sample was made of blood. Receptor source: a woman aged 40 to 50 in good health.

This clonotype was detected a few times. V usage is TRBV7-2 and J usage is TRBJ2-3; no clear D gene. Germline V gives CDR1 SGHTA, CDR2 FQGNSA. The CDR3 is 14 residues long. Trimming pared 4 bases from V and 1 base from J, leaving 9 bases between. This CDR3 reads CASSSLLGTDTQYF. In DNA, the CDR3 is TGTGCCAGCAGCTCCCTCCTGGGCACAGATACGCAGTATTTT.

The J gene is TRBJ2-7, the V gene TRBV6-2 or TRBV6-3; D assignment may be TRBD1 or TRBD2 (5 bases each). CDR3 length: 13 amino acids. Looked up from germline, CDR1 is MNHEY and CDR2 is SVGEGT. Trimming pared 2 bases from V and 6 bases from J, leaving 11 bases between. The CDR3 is CASSYPTGGEQYF. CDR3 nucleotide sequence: TGTGCCAGCAGTTACCCAACTGGGGGCGAGCAGTACTTC.

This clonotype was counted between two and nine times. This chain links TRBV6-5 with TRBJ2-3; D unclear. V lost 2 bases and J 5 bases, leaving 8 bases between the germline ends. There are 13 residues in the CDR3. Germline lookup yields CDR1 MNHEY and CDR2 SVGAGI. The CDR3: CASSYSGRDTQYF. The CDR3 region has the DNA TGTGCCAGCAGTTACAGTGGCCGAGATACGCAGTATTTT.

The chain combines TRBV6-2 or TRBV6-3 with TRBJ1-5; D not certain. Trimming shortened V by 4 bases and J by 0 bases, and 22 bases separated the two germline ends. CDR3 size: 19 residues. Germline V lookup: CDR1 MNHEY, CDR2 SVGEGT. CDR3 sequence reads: CASSSHLTPGIYSNQPQHF. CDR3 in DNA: TGTGCCAGCAGTTCCCACCTAACTCCAGGAATTTATAGCAATCAGCCCCAGCATTTT.

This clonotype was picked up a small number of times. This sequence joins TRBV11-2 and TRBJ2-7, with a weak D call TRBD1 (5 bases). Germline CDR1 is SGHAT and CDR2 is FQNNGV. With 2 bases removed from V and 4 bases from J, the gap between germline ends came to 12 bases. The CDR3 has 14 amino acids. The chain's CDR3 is CASSLTQGRYEQYF. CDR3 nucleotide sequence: TGTGCCAGCAGCTTAACGCAGGGCCGTTACGAGCAGTACTTC.

As DNA, the CDR3 is TGCAGTGCTAGAGCCCGCAGGGGCCTCCCCCGGACTGAAGCTTTCTTT. Its protein is CSARARRGLPRTEAFF. The chain couples TRBV20-1 to TRBJ1-1; TRBD1 might be the D (6 bases). The germline V gene has CDR1 DFQATT and CDR2 SNEGSKA (reference sequence). V dropped 1 base and J dropped 5 bases, with 20 bases sitting between them. There are 16 residues in the CDR3.

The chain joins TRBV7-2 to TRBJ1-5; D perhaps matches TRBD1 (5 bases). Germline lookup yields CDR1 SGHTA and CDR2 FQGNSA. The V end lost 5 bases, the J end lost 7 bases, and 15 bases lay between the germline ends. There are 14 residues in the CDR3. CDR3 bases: TGTGCCAGCAGCACGAGACAGATCAGCCAGCCCCAGCATTTT. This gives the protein CASSTRQISQPQHF.

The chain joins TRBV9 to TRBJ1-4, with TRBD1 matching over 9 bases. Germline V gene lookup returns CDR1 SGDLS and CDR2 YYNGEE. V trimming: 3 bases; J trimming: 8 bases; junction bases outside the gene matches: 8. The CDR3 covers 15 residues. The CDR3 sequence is CASSGHRGHGEKLFF. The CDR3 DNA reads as TGTGCCAGCAGCGGTCACAGGGGGCATGGGGAAAAACTGTTTTTT.

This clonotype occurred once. The CDR3 here is CASSPTGGAGEQYF. The CDR3 coding sequence is TGTGCCAGCTCACCAACCGGGGGGGCCGGGGAGCAGTACTTC. This sequence joins TRBV18 and TRBJ2-4; 8 bases are shared with TRBD2. The length of the CDR3 is 14 residues. The V gene's germline CDR1 is KGHSH and CDR2 LQKENI. V dropped 2 bases and J dropped 13; count of bases not matched to a gene: 10.

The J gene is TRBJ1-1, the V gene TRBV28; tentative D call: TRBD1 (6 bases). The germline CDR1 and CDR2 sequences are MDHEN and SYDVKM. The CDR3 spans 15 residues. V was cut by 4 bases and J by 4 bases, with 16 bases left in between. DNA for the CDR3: TGTGCCAGCAGTTCCCAACAGGGCAGAGGCACTGAAGCTTTCTTT. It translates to CASSSQQGRGTEAFF.

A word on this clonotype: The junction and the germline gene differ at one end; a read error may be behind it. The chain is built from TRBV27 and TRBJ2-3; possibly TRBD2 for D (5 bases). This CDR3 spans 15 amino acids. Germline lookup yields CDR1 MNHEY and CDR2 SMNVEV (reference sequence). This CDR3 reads CASSSPGSSIDTQYF. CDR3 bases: TGTGCCAGCAGTTCCCCAGGCTCTAGCATAGATACGCAGTATTTT.

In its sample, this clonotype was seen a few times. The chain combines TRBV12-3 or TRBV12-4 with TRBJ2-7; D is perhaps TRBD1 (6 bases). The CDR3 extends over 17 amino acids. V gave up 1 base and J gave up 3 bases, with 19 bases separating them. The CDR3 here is CASSLGTAASLIYEQYF. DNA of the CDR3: TGTGCCAGCAGTTTAGGGACAGCGGCCTCCCTAATCTACGAGCAGTACTTC.

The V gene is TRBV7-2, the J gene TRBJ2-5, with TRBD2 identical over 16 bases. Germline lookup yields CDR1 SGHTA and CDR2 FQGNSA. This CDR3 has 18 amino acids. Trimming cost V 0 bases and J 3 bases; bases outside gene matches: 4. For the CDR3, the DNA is TGTGCCAGCAGCTTAGCCGGGACTAGCGGGGGGGCAAAAGAGACCCAGTACTTC. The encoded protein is CASSLAGTSGGAKETQYF.

CDR3 DNA: TGTGCCAGCAGTTGGCTAACAGCGAACTATGGCTACACCTTC. This encodes CASSWLTANYGYTF. The chain combines TRBV6-2 or TRBV6-3 with TRBJ1-2; D unresolved. Trimming shortened V by 4 bases and J by 2 bases, and 11 bases separated the two germline ends. The CDR3 sequence is 14 residues long. Germline V lookup: CDR1 MNHEY, CDR2 SVGEGT.